The 5 T cell receptor beta chains listed next were all sequenced from one sample in a study of blood T cell repertoires in COVID-19. Some clones are missing from TCRdb's copy, which holds only in-frame ones; the method was immunoSEQ multiplex PCR. The sample holds 350,000 to 450,000 clones, around 87% seen once. The material sequenced was PBMCs or T cells enriched from blood (not recorded which). These receptors were collected from a man in his forties or fifties in a cohort exposed to, infected with or recovered from COVID-19 (not recorded which).

Note on this clone: Other DNA sequences in the same sample also yield this CDR3. The chain joins TRBV3-1 (or the pseudogene TRBV3-2) to TRBJ1-1; 8 nucleotides line up with TRBD1. CDR1 and CDR2 from the germline V gene are LGHDT and YNNKEL (reference sequence). There are 15 residues in the CDR3. With 0 bases clipped from V and 1 base from J, the junction kept 1 base outside the gene matches. The CDR3 sequence is CASSQEGTGNTEAFF. DNA of the CDR3: TGTGCCAGCAGCCAAGAAGGGACAGGGAACACTGAAGCTTTCTTT.

A few counts support this clone. This chain uses TRBV4-2 with TRBJ2-7; 9 bases line up with TRBD2. Germline CDR1 is LGHNA and CDR2 is YNFKEQ. Germline trimming cut 4 bases from V and 3 bases from J; bases unmatched to any gene: 10. This CDR3 spans 16 amino acids. CDR3 amino acids: CASSPPEASGVYEQYF. The CDR3 coding sequence is TGTGCCAGCAGCCCCCCGGAAGCTAGCGGGGTCTACGAGCAGTACTTC.

The chain links TRBV21-1 to TRBJ1-1. TRBV21-1 has pseudogene status. This CDR3 region has 14 residues. CDR3 nucleotide sequence: TGTGCCAGCAGCAAAGGGGGACTGGTCACTGAAGCTTTCTTT. It translates to CASSKGGLVTEAFF.

The rearrangement links TRBV5-6 to TRBJ1-2; unclear D gene. Germline-derived CDR1 and CDR2 are SGHDT and YYEEEE. V was pared by 5 bases and J by 5 bases, with 7 bases between. CDR3 size: 11 residues. CDR3 protein: CASSREYGYTF. For the CDR3, the DNA is TGTGCCAGCAGTCGGGAGTATGGCTACACCTTC.

A single count supports this clone. The chain carries TRBV11-2 and TRBJ1-3; the D gene is possibly TRBD1 (5 bases). V gave up 5 bases and J gave up 4 bases, with 12 bases separating them. CDR3 length: 14 residues. Germline CDR1 and CDR2: SGHAT and FQNNGV. Here the CDR3 reads CASSPDRPGNTIYF. For the CDR3, the DNA is TGTGCCAGCAGCCCTGACAGACCCGGAAACACCATATATTTT.